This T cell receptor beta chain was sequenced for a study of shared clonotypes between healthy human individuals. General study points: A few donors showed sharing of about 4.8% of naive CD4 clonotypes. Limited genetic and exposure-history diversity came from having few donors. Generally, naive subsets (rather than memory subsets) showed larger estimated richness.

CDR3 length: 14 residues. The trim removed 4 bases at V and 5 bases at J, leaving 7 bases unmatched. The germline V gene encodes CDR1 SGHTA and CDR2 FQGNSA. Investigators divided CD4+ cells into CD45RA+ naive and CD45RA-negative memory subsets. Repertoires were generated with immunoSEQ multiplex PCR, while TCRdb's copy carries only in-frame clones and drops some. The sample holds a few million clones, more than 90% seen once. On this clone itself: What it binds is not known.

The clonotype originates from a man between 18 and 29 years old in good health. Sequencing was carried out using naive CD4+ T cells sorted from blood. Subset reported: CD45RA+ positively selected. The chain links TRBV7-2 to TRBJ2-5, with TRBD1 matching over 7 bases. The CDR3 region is CASSSGQPFETQYF. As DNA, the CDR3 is TGTGCCAGCAGCTCGGGACAGCCGTTTGAGACCCAGTACTTC.